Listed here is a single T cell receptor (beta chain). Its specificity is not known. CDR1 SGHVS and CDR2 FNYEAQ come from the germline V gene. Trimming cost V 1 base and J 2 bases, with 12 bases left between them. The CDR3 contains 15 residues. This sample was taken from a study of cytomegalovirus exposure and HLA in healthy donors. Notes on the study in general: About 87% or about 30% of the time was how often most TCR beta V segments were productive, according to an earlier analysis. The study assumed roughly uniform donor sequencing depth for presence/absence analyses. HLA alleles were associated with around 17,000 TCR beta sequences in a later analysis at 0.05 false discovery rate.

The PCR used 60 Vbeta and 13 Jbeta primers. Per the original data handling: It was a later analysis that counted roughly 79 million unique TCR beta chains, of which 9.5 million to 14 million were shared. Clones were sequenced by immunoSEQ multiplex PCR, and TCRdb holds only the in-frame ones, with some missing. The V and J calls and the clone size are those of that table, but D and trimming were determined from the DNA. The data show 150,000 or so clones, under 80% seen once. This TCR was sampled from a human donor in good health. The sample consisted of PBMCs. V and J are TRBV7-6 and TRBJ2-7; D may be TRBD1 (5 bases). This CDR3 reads CASSLERGGPYEQYF. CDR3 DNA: TGTGCCAGCAGCTTAGAAAGGGGCGGCCCCTACGAGCAGTACTTC.